What follows are 13 T cell receptor beta chains derived from one specimen sequenced in a study of blood T cell repertoires in COVID-19. Libraries were prepared by immunoSEQ multiplex PCR; TCRdb keeps only in-frame clonotypes and omits some of them. The sample records some 300,000 clones, 88% being singletons. Sequencing used peripheral blood. The receptors were sampled from a woman in her thirties who had recovered from COVID-19.

The chain has TRBV7-3 and TRBJ2-3; 7 nucleotides line up with TRBD1. The germline V gene encodes CDR1 SGHTA and CDR2 FQGTGA. The CDR3 has 13 amino acids. The V gene end was trimmed by 0 bases and the J gene end by 10 bases; junction bases not matched to a gene: 4. CDR3 protein: CASSLTGQQPQYF. Written as DNA, the CDR3 is TGTGCCAGCAGCTTAACGGGACAGCAGCCGCAGTATTTT.

V gene TRBV1 combines with J gene TRBJ2-1; whether TRBD2, the table's D call, matches the DNA was not checked. TRBV1 is a listed pseudogene. The CDR3 runs 15 residues. For the CDR3, the DNA is TGCACCAGCAGCCCAAAAACGATGGGGACTACTATGCAGTTCTTC. As protein: CTSSPKTMGTTMQFF.

CDR3 region: CSVPDRVSYGYTF. For the CDR3, the DNA is TGCAGCGTACCAGACAGGGTCTCCTATGGCTACACCTTC. The gene calls are TRBV29-1 and TRBJ1-2; the match to TRBD1 covers 7 bases. CDR1 is SQVTM, CDR2 ANQGSEA, per germline. Trimming removed 6 bases from V and 4 bases from J; junction bases left unmatched: 8. This CDR3 spans 13 amino acids.

The chain has TRBV7-9 and TRBJ1-2; D unclear. CDR3 length: 16 amino acids. Trimming cost V 2 bases and J 4 bases, with 17 bases left between them. CDR1 and CDR2 (germline): SEHNR, FQNEAQ (reference sequence). CDR3 region: CASSLNRSPASYGYTF. The CDR3 nucleotides are TGTGCCAGCAGCTTAAACCGGTCCCCCGCATCCTATGGCTACACCTTC. Full variable domain (missing parts from reference TRBV7-9 and TRBJ1-2): DTGVSQNPRHKITKRGQNVTFRCDPISEHNRLYWYRQTLGQGPEFLTYFQNEAQLEKSRLLSDRFSAERPKGSFSTLEIQRTEQGDSAMYLCASSLNRSPASYGYTFGSGTRLTVV.

The DNA for the CDR3 is TGTGCCAGTAGCGAAGGACAGGTGGGATATGGCTACACCTTC. Its translation: CASSEGQVGYGYTF. This rearrangement joins TRBV19 to TRBJ1-2; 7 bases are a match to TRBD1. Germline trimming cut 6 bases from V and 5 bases from J; bases unmatched to any gene: 9. CDR3 length equals 14 residues. CDR1 is LNHDA and CDR2 is SQIVND in the germline V gene (reference sequence).

This CDR3 reads CASSPHGVGGRETQYF. In DNA, the CDR3 is TGTGCCAGCAGTCCACACGGAGTGGGCGGGAGAGAGACCCAGTACTTC. The chain joins TRBV28 to TRBJ2-5, with 7 bases identical to TRBD2. The V segment lost 5 bases and the J segment 4 bases; nucleotides outside the gene matches: 13. This CDR3 spans 16 amino acids. Per the germline V gene, CDR1 is MDHEN and CDR2 is SYDVKM.

This rearrangement joins TRBV6-5 to TRBJ1-2; 7 bases agree with TRBD1. V shed 0 bases, J shed 3 bases, and the junction held 4 bases outside the gene matches. The CDR3 consists of 15 residues. In germline, CDR1 is MNHEY, CDR2 SVGAGI. The CDR3 bases are TGTGCCAGCAGTTACTCAGGGGGCGCCCACTATGGCTACACCTTC. Translated, it gives CASSYSGGAHYGYTF.

The chain recombines TRBV5-1 with TRBJ1-6; D gene ambiguous. Germline V gene data show CDR1 as SGHRS and CDR2 as YFSETQ. Trimming cost V 1 base and J 6 bases, with 5 bases left between them. The CDR3 totals 13 residues. CDR3 nucleotides: TGCGCCAGCAGCTTGCCTCCTAATTCACCCCTCCACTTT. Its protein product is CASSLPPNSPLHF.

The chain combines TRBV5-1 with TRBJ1-1, with D possibly matching TRBD1 (6 bases). This CDR3 comprises 15 residues. CDR1 and CDR2 (germline): SGHRS, YFSETQ. V lost 0 bases to trimming and J lost 7 bases, with 16 bases between them. CDR3 loop: CASSLVWGPNLEAFF. CDR3 DNA sequence: TGCGCCAGCAGCTTGGTATGGGGGCCCAACCTTGAAGCTTTCTTT. Full variable domain (missing parts from reference TRBV5-1 and TRBJ1-1): KAGVTQTPRYLIKTRGQQVTLSCSPISGHRSVSWYQQTPGQGLQFLFEYFSETQRNKGNFPGRFSGRQFSNSRSEMNVSTLELGDSALYLCASSLVWGPNLEAFFGQGTRLTVV.

The rearrangement links TRBV7-8 to TRBJ1-4; 9 nucleotides agree with TRBD1. V was clipped by 3 bases and J by 8 bases; unmatched bases: 4. The CDR3 sequence is 14 residues long. The germline gives CDR1 SGHVS, CDR2 FQNEAQ. CDR3: CASSFGQGMEKLFF. Here the CDR3 DNA reads TGTGCCAGCAGCTTCGGACAGGGGATGGAAAAACTGTTTTTT.

The chain couples TRBV30 to TRBJ1-1, with 9 bases matching TRBD1. Per germline, CDR1 GTSNPN and CDR2 SVGIG (reference sequence). The CDR3 length is 16 residues. V dropped 3 bases and J dropped 4; count of bases not matched to a gene: 12. CDR3 protein: CAWRGDRERMGTEAFF. For the CDR3, the DNA is TGTGCCTGGAGAGGGGACAGGGAGAGGATGGGCACTGAAGCTTTCTTT.

The chain has TRBV4-2 and TRBJ1-1; weak D call: TRBD1 (6 bases). Germline CDR1 LGHNA, CDR2 YNFKEQ. The V end lost 2 bases, the J end lost 0 bases, and 13 bases lay between the germline ends. This CDR3 is 16 amino acids long. The CDR3 region has the DNA TGTGCCAGCAGCCAACAATCGGACAGTATGAACACTGAAGCTTTCTTT. Amino acids: CASSQQSDSMNTEAFF.

This CDR3 reads CASSPDVGTGPFGTLHF. CDR3 bases: TGTGCCAGCTCCCCGGACGTGGGGACAGGGCCCTTCGGAACCCTCCACTTT. This rearrangement joins TRBV18 to TRBJ1-6, with 9 bases aligning to TRBD1. V lost 6 bases, J lost 14 bases, and 20 bases stayed unmatched. Germline V gene data show CDR1 as KGHSH and CDR2 as LQKENI. The CDR3 contains 17 residues.